This T cell receptor (beta chain) was obtained from a study of monozygotic twins with inflammatory bowel disease. Every TCR library drew on about 3,300 ng of total RNA. Added by template switching were UMIs that each held a 6-nucleotide sample barcode. TCRdb re-called the 5' RACE reads; every CDR3 protein appears as one record, without DNA. The record lists about 210,000 distinct CDR3 sequences, of which the ten most abundant hold 1.6%. The CDR3 spans 12 residues. The specimen sequenced was blood. The genes are TRBV12-3 or TRBV12-4 and TRBJ2-7; as DNA is missing, the TRBD2 call by TCRdb cannot be tested. The sequence derives from a human donor with ulcerative colitis or Crohn's disease, or a healthy co-twin of an affected twin (not recorded which). The CDR3 loop reads CASSWALAEKYF.